What follows are 27 T cell receptor beta chains derived from one specimen sequenced in a study of blood T cell repertoires in COVID-19. Method: immunoSEQ multiplex PCR; TCRdb's copy keeps in-frame clones and lacks some. In the table there are roughly 98,000 clones, approximately 78% of which are singletons. Material for sequencing was peripheral blood. Receptor source: a human donor in a cohort sampled during active COVID-19.

The chain carries TRBV5-5 and TRBJ1-2, with TRBD1 as a possible D gene (6 bases). This CDR3 region has 15 residues. Germline V gene lookup returns CDR1 SGHKS and CDR2 YYEKEE (reference sequence). Trimming left V 1 base short and J 1 base short, with 11 bases between. The CDR3 loop reads CASSLTGPNNYGYTF. The CDR3 DNA reads TGTGCCAGCAGCTTGACAGGGCCTAATAACTATGGCTACACCTTC.

This sequence joins TRBV3-1 (or the pseudogene TRBV3-2) and TRBJ2-7; no clear D gene. In germline, CDR1 is LGHDT, CDR2 YNNKEL (reference sequence). V was shortened by 4 bases and J by 5 bases, with 6 bases between the two germline ends. The CDR3 runs 11 residues. CDR3 sequence (DNA): TGTGCCAGCAGCCTCTTTAACGAGCAGTACTTC. Translation gives CASSLFNEQYF.

The chain is built from TRBV3-1 (or the pseudogene TRBV3-2) and TRBJ1-4, with a weak D call TRBD1 (6 bases). V lost 5 bases, J lost 4 bases, and 20 bases lay in between. The CDR3 has 17 amino acids. CDR1 and CDR2 (germline): LGHDT, YNNKEL (reference sequence). CDR3 residues: CASSLSPHGRGNEKLFF. The CDR3 coding sequence is TGTGCCAGCAGCTTATCTCCCCACGGCAGGGGTAATGAAAAACTGTTTTTT.

This clone came up a few times. The chain is built from TRBV5-8 and TRBJ2-7; TRBD1 might be the D (5 bases). Germline loops: CDR1 SGHTS, CDR2 YDEGEE. The length of the CDR3 is 15 residues. The V end was cut by 4 bases, the J end by 5 bases, with 19 bases between. The DNA of the CDR3 is TGTGCCAGCAGCCATGGAAGGACACGTGGCAACGAGCAGTACTTC. Amino acids: CASSHGRTRGNEQYF.

V is TRBV9 and J is TRBJ2-3, with 10 nucleotides matching TRBD2. The germline gives CDR1 SGDLS, CDR2 YYNGEE. Losses at the gene ends were 4 bases for V and 2 bases for J; bases not matched to a gene: 10. The CDR3 totals 17 residues. The CDR3 is CASSPLQAGGYTDTQYF. The CDR3 bases are TGTGCCAGCAGCCCTCTCCAAGCGGGGGGGTACACAGATACGCAGTATTTT.

The chain links TRBV4-1 to TRBJ2-5; TRBD2 matches at 10 bases. Unmatched junction bases numbered 11, after V lost 4 bases and J lost 3 bases. Germline CDR1 reads MGHRA; CDR2 reads YSYEKL. The CDR3 has 17 residues. The CDR3 DNA is TGCGCCAGCAGCCGCCGCGGCAGGCTAGCGGGGGAAGAGACCCAGTACTTC. It is translated as CASSRRGRLAGEETQYF.

CDR3 nucleotides: TGTGCCAGCAGCAAAGGGGCCGGACACCGGGGGGGGCCCCAGCATTTT. Translation: CASSKGAGHRGGPQHF. The rearrangement links TRBV21-1 to TRBJ1-5. TRBV21-1 is annotated as a pseudogene. This CDR3 comprises 16 residues.

The chain combines TRBV6-5 with TRBJ2-3, with D possibly being TRBD1 (5 bases). Germline CDR1 is MNHEY and CDR2 is SVGAGI. V dropped 2 bases and J dropped 2 bases, with 8 bases sitting between them. The CDR3 has 14 residues. Here the CDR3 reads CASSYRQPTDTQYF. CDR3 sequence (DNA): TGTGCCAGCAGTTACAGACAGCCCACAGATACGCAGTATTTT.

This clone appeared a single time. The chain has TRBV30 and TRBJ2-7; the D gene is possibly TRBD1 (6 bases). This CDR3 region has 13 residues. Germline values: CDR1 GTSNPN, CDR2 SVGIG (reference sequence). V lost 5 bases, J lost 3 bases, and 14 bases lay in between. DNA of the CDR3: TGTGCCTGGTGGAAGACAGGTCGCTACGAGCAGTACTTC. Its protein product is CAWWKTGRYEQYF.

This sequence joins TRBV7-2 and TRBJ1-2, with 8 bases that match TRBD1. Germline-derived CDR1 and CDR2 are SGHTA and FQGNSA. This CDR3 comprises 16 residues. V was clipped by 2 bases and J by 5 bases; unmatched bases: 10. CDR3: CASSLNPTGGRYGYTF. CDR3 bases: TGTGCCAGCAGCTTAAACCCAACAGGGGGGAGGTATGGCTACACCTTC. The whole variable domain, remainder taken from reference TRBV7-2 and TRBJ1-2, is GAGVSQSPSNKVTEKGKDVELRCDPISGHTALYWYRQSLGQGLEFLIYFQGNSAPDKSGLPSDRFSAERTGGSVSTLTIQRTQQEDSAVYLCASSLNPTGGRYGYTFGSGTRLTVV.

CDR3 sequence reads: CASSPPRSDGKIEQYF. CDR3 DNA: TGTGCCAGCAGCCCCCCTCGCTCGGACGGGAAGATCGAGCAGTACTTC. The V and J genes are TRBV7-2 and TRBJ2-7; weak D call: TRBD2 (5 bases). The CDR3 has 16 residues. Trimming shortened V by 5 bases and J by 6 bases, and 23 bases separated the two germline ends. Looked up from germline, CDR1 is SGHTA and CDR2 is FQGNSA.

The CDR3 DNA is TGTGCCAGCAGCCAAGGGGCGGGGAGGACTGAAGCTTTCTTT. It translates to CASSQGAGRTEAFF. V gene TRBV7-3 combines with J gene TRBJ1-1, with a possible D match to TRBD1 (5 bases). Germline V lookup: CDR1 SGHTA, CDR2 FQGTGA. The CDR3 has 14 residues. V was shortened by 5 bases and J by 5 bases, with 15 bases between the two germline ends.

The chain joins TRBV15 to TRBJ2-2; D gene unclear. The CDR3 spans 14 residues. Germline V gene sequence: CDR1 LNHNV, CDR2 YYDKDF (reference sequence). Trimming removed 0 bases at V and 2 bases at J, with 4 bases between. CDR3 DNA: TGTGCCACCAGCAGAGACCAAAACACCGGGGAGCTGTTTTTT. Amino acid sequence: CATSRDQNTGELFF.

This clone was detected once. The genes are TRBV9 and TRBJ2-1; 16 nucleotides match TRBD2. CDR3 size: 17 residues. Germline CDR1 reads SGDLS; CDR2 reads YYNGEE. V trimming: 3 bases; J trimming: 2 bases; junction bases outside the gene matches: 2. The CDR3 DNA reads TGTGCCAGCAGCGCCGGGACTAGCGGGGGGGCCTACAATGAGCAGTTCTTC. Residues: CASSAGTSGGAYNEQFF.

This clone was seen only a few times. This chain links TRBV14 with TRBJ2-2; possibly TRBD2 for D (5 bases). The V end was cut by 6 bases, the J end by 7 bases, with 15 bases between. Germline V gives CDR1 SGHDN, CDR2 FVKESK. The CDR3 is 14 residues long. The CDR3 region has the DNA TGTGCCAGCAGTCAAACTAGGGTCGGCGGGGAGCTGTTTTTT. Translated, it gives CASSQTRVGGELFF.

The chain links TRBV4-1 to TRBJ2-2; 10 nucleotides align to TRBD2. Germline trimming cut 3 bases from V and 4 bases from J; bases unmatched to any gene: 5. The germline CDR1 and CDR2 sequences are MGHRA and YSYEKL. The CDR3 is 16 residues long. CDR3 loop: CASSHPSGGGTGELFF. The CDR3 nucleotides read TGCGCCAGCAGCCACCCTAGCGGGGGAGGCACCGGGGAGCTGTTTTTT.

The CDR3 loop is CASSFGQGYEQYF. The CDR3 DNA sequence: TGTGCCAGCAGTTTCGGACAGGGCTACGAGCAGTACTTC. The V and J genes are TRBV9 and TRBJ2-7; TRBD1 matches at 8 bases. The CDR3 has 13 amino acids. The germline V gene has CDR1 SGDLS and CDR2 YYNGEE. V lost 5 bases to trimming and J lost 3 bases; unmatched junction nucleotides: 4.

The chain combines TRBV6-5 with TRBJ1-2; D might be TRBD1 (5 bases). CDR1 is MNHEY, CDR2 SVGAGI, per germline. Trimming removed 7 bases at V and 0 bases at J, with 12 bases between. The CDR3 totals 14 residues. The CDR3 coding sequence is TGTGCCAGCACCCCAGGGTACTCTAACTATGGCTACACCTTC. Protein sequence: CASTPGYSNYGYTF.

J is TRBJ2-7 and V is TRBV6-1; 8 positions match TRBD1. Germline CDR1 MNHNS, CDR2 SASEGT. Trimming took 3 bases from V and 3 from J; bases not matched to a gene: 7. This CDR3 has 15 amino acids. CDR3 coding DNA: TGTGCCAGCAGTGAGCCGGGACAGGTGAGCTACGAGCAGTACTTC. Amino acid sequence: CASSEPGQVSYEQYF.

The chain uses TRBV11-2 and TRBJ1-1; TRBD1 matches at 10 bases. V shed 4 bases and J 5 bases; nucleotides not matched to a gene: 7. This CDR3 comprises 15 residues. Germline V gene lookup returns CDR1 SGHAT and CDR2 FQNNGV. The DNA for the CDR3 is TGTGCCAGCAGCTCGGGGACAGGGGTTTTGACTGAAGCTTTCTTT. Its translation: CASSSGTGVLTEAFF.

The chain uses TRBV19 and TRBJ1-6; no clear D. This CDR3 has 16 residues. Trimming took off 5 bases at V and 8 bases at J, with 19 bases between the two ends. Germline CDR1 LNHDA, CDR2 SQIVND (reference sequence). The CDR3 region has the DNA TGTGCCAGTAGTCCCCAGAGTGAGGGATCCTATTCACCCCTCCACTTT. Translating it yields CASSPQSEGSYSPLHF.

The rearrangement joins TRBV9 to TRBJ1-1, with TRBD1 as a possible D gene (5 bases). V lost 3 bases, J lost 0 bases, and 6 bases lay in between. The germline CDR1 and CDR2 sequences are SGDLS and YYNGEE. This CDR3 has 13 residues. The CDR3, as DNA: TGTGCCAGCAGCGCGACAGTGAACACTGAAGCTTTCTTT. Translated, it gives CASSATVNTEAFF.

The chain carries TRBV30 and TRBJ2-2; D unclear. Germline assignment: CDR1 GTSNPN and CDR2 SVGIG (reference sequence). V was pared by 0 bases and J by 1 base, with 3 bases between. This CDR3 comprises 13 residues. Here the CDR3 reads CAWSVLNTGELFF. The CDR3 nucleotides read TGTGCCTGGAGTGTCTTGAACACCGGGGAGCTGTTTTTT.

The chain couples TRBV7-2 to TRBJ2-1, with 8 bases that match TRBD2. The CDR3 has 19 amino acids. V dropped 4 bases and J dropped 4; count of bases not matched to a gene: 18. Germline V lookup: CDR1 SGHTA, CDR2 FQGNSA. CDR3 in DNA: TGTGCCAGCAGCTCCACCGGGACTAGGTCCCGATGGGATTACAATGAGCAGTTCTTC. This codes for CASSSTGTRSRWDYNEQFF.

The rearrangement uses TRBV7-3 and TRBJ1-2; 8 positions match TRBD1. Germline V gene lookup returns CDR1 SGHTA and CDR2 FQGTGA. The J segment lost 4 bases and the V segment lost 3 bases, leaving 4 bases of the junction unmatched. CDR3 length: 14 amino acids. CDR3 protein: CASSFSTGGYGYTF. In nucleotides, the CDR3 is TGTGCCAGCAGCTTTTCCACAGGGGGCTATGGCTACACCTTC. The whole variable domain, filled in from reference TRBV7-3 and TRBJ1-2, reads GAGVSQTPSNKVTEKGKYVELRCDPISGHTALYWYRQSLGQGPEFLIYFQGTGAADDSGLPNDRFFAVRPEGSVSTLKIQRTERGDSAVYLCASSFSTGGYGYTFGSGTRLTVV.

The chain links TRBV3-1 (or the pseudogene TRBV3-2) to TRBJ2-1, with 9 nucleotides matching TRBD1. The CDR3 consists of 18 residues. Per germline, CDR1 LGHDT and CDR2 YNNKEL (reference sequence). The ends lost 5 bases at V and 0 bases at J; junction bases unmatched: 11. CDR3 sequence (DNA): TGTGCCAGCAGCTCACGGGACAGGGCCCTTAACTCCTACAATGAGCAGTTCTTC. This encodes CASSSRDRALNSYNEQFF.

The chain has TRBV12-5 and TRBJ1-5; TRBD1 might be the D (6 bases). The V end was cut by 3 bases, the J end by 6 bases, with 15 bases between. The CDR3 contains 15 residues. Germline CDR1 reads LGHNT; CDR2 reads FRNRAP. In DNA, the CDR3 is TGTGCTAGTGGTTTCGGCCGAGGGGGTTTTCAGCCCCAGCATTTT. Its translation: CASGFGRGGFQPQHF.